The rows below give T cell receptor beta chains drawn from one sample of a study of blood T cells in healthy people across ages. MiXCR was run by TCRdb on the 5' RACE reads, yielding one entry per CDR3 protein. In the table there are 650,000 to 800,000 distinct CDR3 sequences, 40% to 50% of which are singletons. The material sequenced was blood. These receptors were obtained from a man aged 55 to 70 in good health. The CDR3 runs from the conserved cysteine through the conserved F or W. The D gene is left open where the match is weak. Some rows mark clone size as missing; the rest say once, few, many or name a class of expanded clone.

few TRBD1 16 TRBJ2-1 TRBV7-2 CASSLWTGSSYNEQFF
- TRBD1 15 TRBJ2-5 TRBV6-2/TRBV6-3 CASSYERGQGETQYF
few - 17 TRBJ2-3 TRBV15 CATSRDYSGASTDTQYF
- - 15 TRBJ2-3 TRBV7-8 CASSPNRLEPDTQYF
- - 14 TRBJ1-1 TRBV4-3 CASRPGGRGTEAFF
few TRBD2 16 TRBJ2-5 TRBV5-1 CASSVGLAGTRETQYF
- - 13 TRBJ2-5 TRBV2 CANRRNKQETQYF
few TRBD1 16 TRBJ1-5 TRBV7-9 CASSLELGGPNQPQHF
- - 17 TRBJ1-2 TRBV28 CASRSPGGALPNYGYTF
many - 15 TRBJ2-5 TRBV7-2 CASSLAGIRQETQYF
- - 14 TRBJ2-5 TRBV7-2 CASSLGGSEKTQYF
- TRBD1 14 TRBJ2-7 TRBV20-1 CSARARDRGYEQYF
few - 13 TRBJ2-5 TRBV20-1 CSARDSSQETQYF
- - 16 - TRBV12-3/TRBV12-4 CASSRTWESSYNEQYF
- TRBD2 15 TRBJ2-7 TRBV7-3 CANSLGLAGFHEQYF
- - 13 TRBJ2-5 TRBV6-2/TRBV6-3 CASSYGERGTQYF
few - 14 TRBJ1-4 TRBV20-1 CSARGHGNNEKLFF
- - 14 TRBJ2-7 TRBV6-5 CASSYSDRTYEQYF